This T cell receptor (beta chain) was captured by sequencing in a study of Ad26.COV2.S vaccination and SARS-CoV-2 variants. Clones were sequenced by immunoSEQ multiplex PCR, and TCRdb holds only the in-frame ones, with some missing. The sample lists about 410,000 clones, around nine tenths occurring once. In the case of this clone: What it binds is not known.

Treatment denoted: roughly 18 received Ad26.COV2.S at low or high dose, single or two shots; five or six received placebo; per-sample allocation not given. Material that was analyzed had been drawn on day 63 after the first vaccine or placebo injection. Whole-study results and caveats: Placebo recipients had lower spike-specific TCR breadth than vaccine recipients. Placebo and vaccine recipients had non-spike TCR breadth that was similar.

The germline gives CDR1 SGDLS, CDR2 YYNGEE. The V segment lost 6 bases and the J segment 2 bases; nucleotides outside the gene matches: 5. The CDR3 sequence is 14 residues long. This TCR derives from a person aged 18-65 years who received the Ad26.COV2.S COVID-19 vaccine or a placebo. The specimen was peripheral blood, collected in a trial of Ad26.COV2.S vaccine versus placebo. The genes are TRBV9 and TRBJ2-3; 8 nucleotides align to TRBD1. The CDR3 DNA is TGTGCCAGCACGGAGACAGGGGACACAGATACGCAGTATTTT. As protein: CASTETGDTDTQYF.